These 22 T cell receptor beta chains share one sample of origin, sequenced in a study of graft-versus-host responses after intestinal transplantation. Clones were sequenced by immunoSEQ multiplex PCR, and TCRdb holds only the in-frame ones, with some missing. The data show about 110,000 clones, with approximately 88% seen just once and over 0.6% held by the top ten. No antigen has been assigned to these receptors. The source material was unstimulated CD4+ T cells sorted from spleen or lymph node cells, sampled before transplant. All receptors come from a human donor who was the organ donor for an intestinal transplant.

This clone showed up just a few times. The chain is built from TRBV19 and TRBJ1-3, with a tentative D call TRBD1 (6 bases). The CDR3 sequence is 14 residues long. Germline CDR1 is LNHDA and CDR2 is SQIVND (reference sequence). V was clipped by 5 bases and J by 1 base, with 9 bases between them. CDR3 sequence: CASSYRASGNTIYF. The CDR3 DNA reads TGTGCCAGTAGTTACAGGGCTTCTGGAAACACCATATATTTT.

There are a few counts of this clone. V gene TRBV29-1 combines with J gene TRBJ1-2, with D uncertain. V lost 5 bases and J lost 5, with 9 bases in between. Germline V gene sequence: CDR1 SQVTM, CDR2 ANQGSEA. The length of the CDR3 is 11 residues. The CDR3 sequence is CSVRSGYGYTF. The DNA for the CDR3 is TGCAGCGTTCGGTCCGGTTATGGCTACACCTTC.

The sample holds a few counts of this clone. This chain joins TRBV6-1 and TRBJ2-1, with D perhaps TRBD1 or TRBD2 (5 bases each). The CDR3 contains 16 residues. CDR1 is MNHNS, CDR2 SASEGT, per germline. V dropped 4 bases and J dropped 5 bases, with 18 bases sitting between them. CDR3 sequence: CASSASLRDANNEQFF. In nucleotides, the CDR3 is TGTGCCAGCAGTGCGAGCCTCCGGGACGCCAACAATGAGCAGTTCTTC.

J is TRBJ1-1 and V is TRBV5-5; 8 bases fit TRBD1. The CDR3 runs to 13 residues. Germline lookup yields CDR1 SGHKS and CDR2 YYEKEE (reference sequence). Losses at the gene ends were 0 bases for V and 8 bases for J; bases not matched to a gene: 3. The CDR3, as DNA: TGTGCCAGCAGCTTGGCCCGGGACAGGGAAGCTTTCTTT. Protein sequence: CASSLARDREAFF.

V usage is TRBV10-3 and J usage is TRBJ2-1, with 13 nucleotides matching TRBD2. The length of the CDR3 is 18 residues. Trimming removed 4 bases from V and 9 bases from J; junction bases left unmatched: 15. Looked up from germline, CDR1 is ENHRY and CDR2 is SYGVKD. As DNA, the CDR3 is TGTGCCATCAGTGGACCCCCGGGACTAGCGGGATTAAAGGTTGAGCAGTTCTTC. Its protein product is CAISGPPGLAGLKVEQFF.

This clone was observed a single time. This chain connects TRBV6-6 to TRBJ2-7; no reliable D call. Trimming left V 0 bases short and J 5 bases short, with 14 bases between. The CDR3 contains 15 residues. Germline-derived CDR1 and CDR2 are MNHNY and SVGAGI (reference sequence). This chain's CDR3 is CASSYSVVSSNEQYF. The CDR3 nucleotides read TGTGCCAGCAGTTACTCGGTTGTCTCCAGCAACGAGCAGTACTTC.

The chain employs TRBV19 and TRBJ1-4; a weak D match, TRBD1 (5 bases). The CDR3 is 17 amino acids. Germline CDR1 and CDR2: LNHDA and SQIVND (reference sequence). Trimming shortened V by 1 base and J by 4 bases, and 16 bases separated the two germline ends. The CDR3 nucleotides read TGTGCCAGTAGTATAGGGGGCAGGGCCGCAATTAATGAAAAACTGTTTTTT. This translates into CASSIGGRAAINEKLFF. The whole variable domain, remainder taken from reference TRBV19 and TRBJ1-4, is DGGITQSPKYLFRKEGQNVTLSCEQNLNHDAMYWYRQDPGQGLRLIYYSQIVNDFQKGDIAEGYSVSREKKESFPLTVTSAQKNPTAFYLCASSIGGRAAINEKLFFGSGTQLSVL.

The V call is TRBV9, the J call TRBJ1-1; D is perhaps TRBD1 (5 bases). Trimming took off 3 bases at V and 1 base at J, with 16 bases between the two ends. Germline CDR1 and CDR2: SGDLS and YYNGEE. The CDR3 is made up of 16 amino acids. The CDR3 sequence: CASSGGVNPENTEAFF. CDR3 DNA: TGTGCCAGCAGCGGAGGGGTAAACCCTGAGAACACTGAAGCTTTCTTT. Based on the CDR3 plus reference TRBV9 and TRBJ1-1, the full variable domain is DSGVTQTPKHLITATGQRVTLRCSPRSGDLSVYWYQQSLDQGLQFLIQYYNGEERAKGNILERFSAQQFPDLHSELNLSSLELGDSALYFCASSGGVNPENTEAFFGQGTRLTVV.

V and J are TRBV5-1 and TRBJ1-2; 7 nucleotides agree with TRBD1. This CDR3 has 13 amino acids. V lost 4 bases to trimming and J lost 5 bases; unmatched junction nucleotides: 5. In germline, CDR1 is SGHRS, CDR2 YFSETQ. The CDR3 DNA follows: TGCGCCAGCAGCACCGGGACAGCTTATGGCTACACCTTC. It is translated as CASSTGTAYGYTF.

This clone showed up just a few times. V gene TRBV7-2 combines with J gene TRBJ2-1; D may correspond to TRBD1 or TRBD2 (7 bases each). The length of the CDR3 is 14 residues. CDR1 is SGHTA and CDR2 is FQGNSA in the germline V gene. Trimming shortened V by 9 bases and J by 2 bases, and 14 bases separated the two germline ends. CDR3 in amino acids: CASSRGGTYNEQFF. CDR3 coding DNA: TGTGCCAGTTCCAGGGGGGGGACCTACAATGAGCAGTTCTTC.

The gene calls are TRBV4-1 and TRBJ2-7; 8 bases line up with TRBD2. The CDR3 has 16 amino acids. Germline values: CDR1 MGHRA, CDR2 YSYEKL. Trimming at V came to 1 base and at J to 4 bases, leaving 9 bases not matched to a gene. DNA for the CDR3: TGCGCCAGCAGCCAAGGGACTAGCCTAACACAGTACGAGCAGTACTTC. Its protein is CASSQGTSLTQYEQYF.

This chain joins TRBV15 and TRBJ2-5; D is possibly TRBD1 (5 bases). The CDR3 has 16 amino acids. Germline values: CDR1 LNHNV, CDR2 YYDKDF (reference sequence). The V and J ends lost 2 bases and 5 bases respectively, with 18 bases between them. CDR3: CATSRISVGAGETQYF. The CDR3 DNA reads TGTGCCACCAGCAGAATCTCCGTTGGGGCAGGGGAGACCCAGTACTTC.

CDR3 sequence: CASSIGQGVQETQYF. The CDR3 DNA reads TGTGCCAGTAGTATAGGACAGGGTGTTCAAGAGACCCAGTACTTC. The chain combines TRBV19 with TRBJ2-5; 7 bases are a match to TRBD1. The CDR3 has 15 residues. CDR1 is LNHDA, CDR2 SQIVND, per germline (reference sequence). Germline trimming cut 1 base from V and 2 bases from J; bases unmatched to any gene: 4. Full variable domain (remainder filled in from reference TRBV19 and TRBJ2-5): DGGITQSPKYLFRKEGQNVTLSCEQNLNHDAMYWYRQDPGQGLRLIYYSQIVNDFQKGDIAEGYSVSREKKESFPLTVTSAQKNPTAFYLCASSIGQGVQETQYFGPGTRLLVL.

V and J are TRBV27 and TRBJ2-7, with D uncertain. This CDR3 has 13 amino acids. V lost 4 bases, J lost 2 bases, and 9 bases lay in between. The germline gives CDR1 MNHEY, CDR2 SMNVEV (reference sequence). DNA of the CDR3: TGTGCCAGCAGTTCCGGGTTTACCTACGAGCAGTACTTC. Encoded protein: CASSSGFTYEQYF.

The chain is built from TRBV10-3 and TRBJ2-7, with D unresolved. Germline V gene data show CDR1 as ENHRY and CDR2 as SYGVKD. The CDR3 spans 13 residues. Trimming removed 9 bases from V and 3 bases from J, with 15 bases in between. CDR3 region: CAIRERTYYEQYF. The CDR3 coding sequence is TGTGCCATAAGGGAACGGACCTACTACGAGCAGTACTTC.

The V gene is TRBV11-2, the J gene TRBJ2-2; 10 nucleotides agree with TRBD2. Germline V CDR1 and CDR2: SGHAT, FQNNGV. The junction had 2 bases not matched to a gene; V was cut back by 6 bases and J by 1 base. This CDR3 contains 15 residues. CDR3 loop: CASRRLAGNTGELFF. The CDR3 nucleotides are TGTGCCAGCAGAAGACTAGCGGGGAACACCGGGGAGCTGTTTTTT. The full variable domain, its missing parts supplied by reference TRBV11-2 and TRBJ2-2, is EAGVAQSPRYKIIEKRQSVAFWCNPISGHATLYWYQQILGQGPKLLIQFQNNGVVDDSQLPKDRFSAERLKGVDSTLKIQPAKLEDSAVYLCASRRLAGNTGELFFGEGSRLTVL.

The chain uses TRBV18 and TRBJ2-5; possibly TRBD1 for D (5 bases). TRBJ2-7 matches the DNA end more closely, so the J call is doubtful. CDR1 and CDR2 (germline): KGHSH, LQKENI. CDR3 size: 16 residues. CDR3 residues: CASSPPQWGASYEQYF. In DNA form, the CDR3 reads TGTGCCAGCTCACCACCTCAGTGGGGCGCCTCCTACGAGCAGTACTTC.

CDR3 DNA: TGTGCCTGGATGTCGCCGGGGAGGATTCCACCCCTCCACTTT. Encoded protein: CAWMSPGRIPPLHF. The genes are TRBV30 and TRBJ1-6; no reliable D call. The CDR3 loop spans 14 amino acids. Trimming removed 4 bases at V and 11 bases at J, with 18 bases between. Germline V CDR1 and CDR2: GTSNPN, SVGIG (reference sequence).

The V gene is TRBV7-2, the J gene TRBJ2-5; 8 nucleotides align to TRBD2. V lost 1 base and J lost 2; bases outside the gene matches: 3. CDR3 length: 15 residues. The germline V gene encodes CDR1 SGHTA and CDR2 FQGNSA. In nucleotides, the CDR3 is TGTGCCAGCAGCTTAGGCGGCGGGAGGCAAGAGACCCAGTACTTC. Its protein is CASSLGGGRQETQYF.

The CDR3 DNA follows: TGTGCCAGCACCCTTTCACCGGCGGCAGGGGGTCGAACTAATGAAAAACTGTTTTTT. Its translation: CASTLSPAAGGRTNEKLFF. This chain joins TRBV28 and TRBJ1-4; 7 nucleotides agree with TRBD1. The CDR3 is made up of 19 amino acids. The germline CDR1 and CDR2 sequences are MDHEN and SYDVKM. Trimming removed 7 bases from V and 1 base from J; junction bases left unmatched: 18.

This sequence joins TRBV5-4 and TRBJ2-7; tentatively, D is TRBD1 (5 bases). V shed 0 bases and J shed 3 bases, with 7 bases lying between them. The CDR3 runs 13 residues. Looked up from germline, CDR1 is SGHNT and CDR2 is YYREEE (reference sequence). CDR3 DNA: TGTGCCAGCAGCTTGGTAGGGGTCTACGAGCAGTACTTC. Its translation is CASSLVGVYEQYF.

The chain carries TRBV29-1 and TRBJ1-3, with 10 bases aligning to TRBD1. Losses at the gene ends were 7 bases for V and 5 bases for J; bases not matched to a gene: 5. The CDR3 consists of 13 residues. CDR1 is SQVTM and CDR2 is ANQGSEA in the germline V gene. The CDR3 DNA sequence: TGCAGCGGGATGGACAGGGGGAGAAACACCATATATTTT. Protein product: CSGMDRGRNTIYF.